Listed below are T cell receptor beta chains from one sample, sequenced in a study of response to subunit inactivated influenza vaccine. A single record per CDR3 protein comes from TCRdb applying MiXCR to the RT-PCR reads. Found here are about 520,000 distinct CDR3 sequences, 25% of them singletons; the top ten hold 1.9%. The specimen was CD4+ T cells sorted from PBMCs, collected 5 to 6 days after vaccination. All receptors come from a man in his fifties or sixties who received an inactivated influenza vaccine. Each CDR3 is given with its conserved first and last residue. Fields, in order: CDR3 DNA, CDR3 protein, CDR3 length, V gene, clone size, D gene, J gene. The D gene is left open where the match is weak. A clone size is listed for some rows: how often the clone was seen (once, few, many), or a class if it is expanded.

DNA: TGTGCCAGCAGTCCAGCGGGAGAAGTTAATGAGCAGTTCTTC
CDR3: CASSPAGEVNEQFF
length: 14
V: TRBV7-3
size: -
D: TRBD2
J: TRBJ2-1

DNA: TGCAGCGTTGAACAATGGGGCCATGAGCAGTTCTTC
CDR3: CSVEQWGHEQFF
length: 12
V: TRBV29-1
size: -
D: -
J: TRBJ2-1

DNA: TGCGCCAGCAGCTACTACGGGACAGTAGAAGAGACCCAGTACTTC
CDR3: CASSYYGTVEETQYF
length: 15
V: TRBV5-1
size: few
D: TRBD1
J: TRBJ2-5

DNA: TGTGCCAGCAGTTTCTCACGACACGAGCAGTACTTC
CDR3: CASSFSRHEQYF
length: 12
V: TRBV6-5
size: few
D: -
J: TRBJ2-7

DNA: TGCAGTGCTCCCAGGACAGGCTTTTCTACGGGAGAGCAGTACTTC
CDR3: CSAPRTGFSTGEQYF
length: 15
V: TRBV20-1
size: -
D: TRBD1
J: TRBJ2-7

DNA: TGTGCCACCAGCAGAGATGGAGTGAGGGGTGAGACCCAGTACTTC
CDR3: CATSRDGVRGETQYF
length: 15
V: TRBV15
size: few
D: -
J: TRBJ2-5

DNA: TGTGCCAGCAGCTTCACAAGCGAGCAGTACTTC
CDR3: CASSFTSEQYF
length: 11
V: TRBV7-8
size: many
D: -
J: TRBJ2-7

DNA: TGCAGTGCTAGAGATGTCCAGGGGAACTATGGCTACACCTTC
CDR3: CSARDVQGNYGYTF
length: 14
V: TRBV20-1
size: -
D: -
J: TRBJ1-2

DNA: TGTGCCAGCAGCAAATACGAGGAGACCCAGTACTTC
CDR3: CASSKYEETQYF
length: 12
V: TRBV7-8
size: few
D: -
J: TRBJ2-5

DNA: TGTGCCAGCAGTACGACAGGGGTCGGTCAGCCCCAGCATTTT
CDR3: CASSTTGVGQPQHF
length: 14
V: TRBV28
size: few
D: TRBD1
J: TRBJ1-5

DNA: TGTGCCAGCAGCACTGGGACGGGCTATGGCTACACCTTC
CDR3: CASSTGTGYGYTF
length: 13
V: TRBV7-8
size: -
D: -
J: TRBJ1-2

DNA: TGTGCCAGCAGCTTGGCACTCCCGGTGAACACTGAAGCTTTCTTT
CDR3: CASSLALPVNTEAFF
length: 15
V: TRBV5-5
size: -
D: -
J: TRBJ1-1

DNA: TGCAGCGTTACCTGGGGGGGAGGCTATGGCTACACCTTC
CDR3: CSVTWGGGYGYTF
length: 13
V: TRBV29-1
size: many
D: -
J: TRBJ1-2

DNA: TGCAGCGTTGAGGCGGGCCTAGCTTCCTCCTACAATGAGCAGTTCTTC
CDR3: CSVEAGLASSYNEQFF
length: 16
V: TRBV29-1
size: -
D: -
J: TRBJ2-1

DNA: TGCAGTGCTCACATGGGACAGCCATCCTCCTACGAGCAGTACTTC
CDR3: CSAHMGQPSSYEQYF
length: 15
V: TRBV20-1
size: few
D: TRBD1
J: TRBJ2-7

DNA: TGTGCCAGCAGTTACAGCGCGAAGGGCTCCTCTGGAAACACCATATATTTT
CDR3: CASSYSAKGSSGNTIYF
length: 17
V: TRBV6-5
size: -
D: -
J: TRBJ1-3

DNA: TGTGCCAGCAGCTTAGCCCGGCAGGAAGCTTTCTTT
CDR3: CASSLARQEAFF
length: 12
V: TRBV7-2
size: -
D: -
J: TRBJ1-1

DNA: TGTGCCAGCGCACCACTAGCGAATGAGCAGTTCTTC
CDR3: CASAPLANEQFF
length: 12
V: TRBV2
size: few
D: TRBD2
J: TRBJ2-1